The sequence of this TCR beta chain was determined in a study of blood T cell repertoires in COVID-19. At the level of the study: Samples of COVID-19 (acute and convalescent) were obtained from the United States, Italy and Spain. PBMCs, B-cell-depleted T cells, or T cells were the source of the cDNA or gDNA that made up the material.

In the authors' methods: The assay estimated nucleated cells by amplifying reference gene primers. Sequenced by immunoSEQ multiplex PCR; TCRdb stores in-frame clones only, minus some. The V and J calls and clone size are taken from that table; D and trimming were inferred from the DNA. The sample has tens of thousands of clones, about 91% seen once. Germline V CDR1 and CDR2: MDHEN, SYDVKM. CDR3 length: 14 residues. J was trimmed by 4 bases and V by 6 bases; bases with no gene match: 6. This chain uses TRBV28 with TRBJ2-7; 10 bases align to TRBD1. The sample taken for sequencing was peripheral blood. This sequence was found in a human donor with active COVID-19. The donor label of this sample is uncertain. CDR3 bases: TGTGCCAGCAGCCCCGGGACAGGGGTGTACGAGCAGTACTTC. Protein product: CASSPGTGVYEQYF.